This TCR beta chain was profiled in a study of blood T cell repertoires in COVID-19. On the study more broadly: Some COVID-19 samples were acute and others convalescent; all came from the United States, Italy and Spain. PBMCs, B-cell-depleted T cells, or T cells were the source of the cDNA or gDNA that made up the material.

Methods used by the authors: From reference gene primer amplification, estimates of nucleated cell counts were derived. Here immunoSEQ multiplex PCR was the method, and the copy in TCRdb shows in-frame clones only, minus some. D and trimming were read from the DNA, whereas the V and J calls and clone size are those reported in that table. The sample shows about 200,000 clones, about 88% of them seen only once. The CDR3 runs to 13 residues. Germline values: CDR1 LGHDT, CDR2 YNNKEL (reference sequence). The V gene lost 2 bases and the J gene lost 4 bases, with 7 bases spanning the gap. Recruited during active infection, patients (from Seattle) were subsequently followed longitudinally.

The sequence came from a man between 50 and 59 years old with COVID-19, enrolled during active disease. The specimen sequenced was peripheral blood. This chain connects TRBV3-1 (or the pseudogene TRBV3-2) to TRBJ2-3; weak D call: TRBD2 (5 bases). The CDR3 DNA reads as TGTGCCAGCAGCCAACAACTAGCAGATACGCAGTATTTT. It is translated as CASSQQLADTQYF.